A single sample is the source of the 15 T cell receptor beta chains below, sequenced in a study of T cell responses to AZD1222 COVID-19 vaccine. The data were produced by immunoSEQ multiplex PCR, yet TCRdb's version contains in-frame clones alone and is incomplete. The sample includes some 150,000 clones, roughly nine tenths of them seen just once. Sequencing used peripheral blood, obtained on day 0 of AZD1222 vaccination. The receptors were sampled from an adult in good health.

The chain combines TRBV18 with TRBJ2-7; D may match TRBD1 or TRBD2 (6 bases each). Between the trimmed V and J ends, which lost 0 bases and 3 bases, there was a span of 9 bases. This CDR3 is built from 14 residues. CDR1 and CDR2 (germline): KGHSH, LQKENI. CDR3 protein: CASSPPGGGYEQYF. As DNA, the CDR3 is TGTGCCAGCTCACCACCTGGAGGGGGCTACGAGCAGTACTTC.

The V call is TRBV2, the J call TRBJ1-5; D is unresolved. Trimming took off 6 bases at V and 3 bases at J, with 15 bases between the two ends. This CDR3 is 15 amino acids long. Germline V gives CDR1 SNHLY, CDR2 FYNNEI. CDR3 DNA sequence: TGTGCCAGCAGCTTGCGACGGGAGGCCAATCAGCCCCAGCATTTT. Protein: CASSLRREANQPQHF.

This chain uses TRBV11-2 with TRBJ1-4; 7 bases are shared with TRBD1. This CDR3 has 15 residues. Unmatched junction bases numbered 7, after V lost 3 bases and J lost 6 bases. Germline CDR1 SGHAT, CDR2 FQNNGV. CDR3 in amino acids: CASSFGQEQYEKLFF. DNA for the CDR3: TGTGCCAGCAGCTTTGGACAGGAACAATATGAAAAACTGTTTTTT.

The chain couples TRBV3-1 (or the pseudogene TRBV3-2) to TRBJ2-3; 12 nucleotides align to TRBD2. V shed 8 bases and J 9 bases; nucleotides not matched to a gene: 6. Germline lookup yields CDR1 LGHDT and CDR2 YNNKEL (reference sequence). The length of the CDR3 is 13 residues. CDR3 nucleotide sequence: TGTGCCAGCGGTACTAGCGGGGGGTGGACGCAGTATTTT. Translated: CASGTSGGWTQYF.

The chain links TRBV18 to TRBJ1-3, with 7 bases aligning to TRBD1. From germline, CDR1 is KGHSH and CDR2 LQKENI. This CDR3 has 18 amino acids. V lost 3 bases and J lost 0; bases outside the gene matches: 11. CDR3 sequence: CASSPVLGQIISGNTIYF. DNA for the CDR3: TGTGCCAGCTCACCGGTTCTGGGACAGATCATCTCTGGAAACACCATATATTTT.

This rearrangement joins TRBV6-5 to TRBJ2-5; weak D call: TRBD1 (6 bases). The CDR3 extends over 11 amino acids. V gave up 10 bases and J gave up 5 bases, with 11 bases separating them. Germline CDR1 is MNHEY and CDR2 is SVGAGI. This chain's CDR3 is CAIQGWETQYF. DNA of the CDR3: TGTGCCATACAGGGTTGGGAGACCCAGTACTTC.

This clone appeared a few times. The chain has TRBV5-1 and TRBJ2-1; D tentatively fits TRBD1 or TRBD2 (5 bases each). The germline V and J ends were trimmed by 4 bases and 2 bases, with 10 bases remaining between them. This CDR3 is built from 14 residues. Germline assignment: CDR1 SGHRS and CDR2 YFSETQ. DNA of the CDR3: TGCGCCAGCAGCCGGGACGAAGCCTACAATGAGCAGTTCTTC. Its translation is CASSRDEAYNEQFF.

This sequence joins TRBV4-3 and TRBJ2-3; the D is unclear. This CDR3 is 14 amino acids long. CDR1 is LGHNA, CDR2 YSLEER, per germline. V lost 1 base and J 0 bases, leaving 5 bases between the germline ends. CDR3 sequence reads: CASSQGPSTDTQYF. CDR3 in DNA: TGCGCCAGCAGCCAAGGGCCTAGCACAGATACGCAGTATTTT.

The rearrangement links TRBV5-4 to TRBJ2-7, with D uncertain. This CDR3 has 13 residues. With 4 bases removed from V and 6 bases from J, the gap between germline ends came to 14 bases. Germline V gene sequence: CDR1 SGHNT, CDR2 YYREEE (reference sequence). CDR3 residues: CASSLPGPGEQYF. In DNA, the CDR3 is TGTGCCAGCAGCCTCCCCGGCCCGGGCGAGCAGTACTTC.

V is TRBV11-2 and J is TRBJ1-4; D remains unclear. The V gene's germline CDR1 is SGHAT and CDR2 FQNNGV. Trimming left V 4 bases short and J 4 bases short, with 13 bases between. The CDR3 covers 15 residues. The CDR3 protein is CASSSTTAGNEKLFF. CDR3 DNA: TGTGCCAGCAGCTCTACCACAGCCGGTAATGAAAAACTGTTTTTT. Using reference TRBV11-2 and TRBJ1-4 for the parts outside the CDR3, the full variable domain is EAGVAQSPRYKIIEKRQSVAFWCNPISGHATLYWYQQILGQGPKLLIQFQNNGVVDDSQLPKDRFSAERLKGVDSTLKIQPAKLEDSAVYLCASSSTTAGNEKLFFGSGTQLSVL.

This clone was observed a handful of times. The chain joins TRBV27 to TRBJ2-1; 7 nucleotides line up with TRBD2. This CDR3 is built from 14 residues. Germline V CDR1 and CDR2: MNHEY, SMNVEV (reference sequence). With V trimmed by 8 bases and J by 1 base, 5 bases remained unmatched. The CDR3, as DNA: TGTGCCAGCCAAAGCGGGGCTTCCTACAATGAGCAGTTCTTC. Amino acids: CASQSGASYNEQFF.

The rearrangement joins TRBV2 to TRBJ1-4; D possibly corresponds to TRBD1 (5 bases). Looked up from germline, CDR1 is SNHLY and CDR2 is FYNNEI. The V gene lost 3 bases and the J gene lost 2 bases, with 10 bases spanning the gap. The CDR3 is made up of 15 amino acids. The CDR3 nucleotides read TGTGCCAGCAGTGACGCAGGGACTACTAATGAAAAACTGTTTTTT. Protein: CASSDAGTTNEKLFF.

The chain combines TRBV5-3 with TRBJ1-4; D not resolved. TRBV5-3 is annotated as an ORF whose role is uncertain. V was trimmed by 0 bases and J by 6 bases, leaving 12 bases between them. The CDR3 consists of 15 residues. Here the CDR3 reads CARSLDGRGDEKLFF. The CDR3 DNA sequence: TGTGCCAGAAGCTTGGACGGTCGGGGAGATGAAAAACTGTTTTTT.

This chain links TRBV7-8 with TRBJ2-3; 7 bases agree with TRBD1. CDR1 and CDR2 (germline): SGHVS, FQNEAQ. CDR3 length: 15 amino acids. V dropped 5 bases and J dropped 0; count of bases not matched to a gene: 5. The CDR3 spells CASSIGTDSTDTQYF. CDR3 DNA sequence: TGTGCCAGCAGCATCGGGACAGATAGCACAGATACGCAGTATTTT. Full variable domain (remainder filled in from reference TRBV7-8 and TRBJ2-3): GAGVSQSPRYKVAKRGQDVALRCDPISGHVSLFWYQQALGQGPEFLTYFQNEAQLDKSGLPSDRFFAERPEGSVSTLKIQRTQQEDSAVYLCASSIGTDSTDTQYFGPGTRLTVL.

The gene calls are TRBV7-9 and TRBJ1-2; maybe TRBD1 (5 bases). Trimming pared 0 bases from V and 2 bases from J, leaving 10 bases between. CDR1 SEHNR and CDR2 FQNEAQ come from the germline V gene (reference sequence). CDR3 size: 15 residues. CDR3 in DNA: TGTGCCAGCAGCTTAGCGGGGTGGGGGAACTATGGCTACACCTTC. It translates to CASSLAGWGNYGYTF.